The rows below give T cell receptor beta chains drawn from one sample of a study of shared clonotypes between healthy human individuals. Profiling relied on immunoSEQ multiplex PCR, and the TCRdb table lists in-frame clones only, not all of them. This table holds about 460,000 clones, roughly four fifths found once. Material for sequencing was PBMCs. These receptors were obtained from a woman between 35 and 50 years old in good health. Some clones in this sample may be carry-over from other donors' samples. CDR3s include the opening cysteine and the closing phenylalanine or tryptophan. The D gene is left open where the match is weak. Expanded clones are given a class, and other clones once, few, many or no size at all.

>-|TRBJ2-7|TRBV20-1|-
TGCAGTGCTGAGGCGGCCTACGAGCAGTACTTC
CSAEAAYEQYF
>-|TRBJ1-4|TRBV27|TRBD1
TGTGCCAGCAGTCAGGACAGGGGGAGCGAAAAACTGTTTTTT
CASSQDRGSEKLFF
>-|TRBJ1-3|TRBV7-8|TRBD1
TGTGCCAGCAGCTCGGGACAGGGGATCTCTGGAAACACCATATATTTT
CASSSGQGISGNTIYF
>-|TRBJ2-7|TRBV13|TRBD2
TGTGCCAGCAGCTTATGGGCTAGCGGGAGTCACGAGCAGTACTTC
CASSLWASGSHEQYF
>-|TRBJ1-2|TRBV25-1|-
TGTGCCAGCAGTGATGGGCCAGGGAGGTATGGCTACACCTTC
CASSDGPGRYGYTF
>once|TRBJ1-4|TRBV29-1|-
TGCAGCGCTGGGTGGGCGGGTGAAGGACTGTTTTTT
CSAGWAGEGLFF
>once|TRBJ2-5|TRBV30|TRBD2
TGTGCCTGGAGCCCCGGACTAGCGGGAGAGGTAGAGACCCAGTACTTC
CAWSPGLAGEVETQYF
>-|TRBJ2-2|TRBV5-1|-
TGCGCCAGCAGCTTGGTACAGACCACCGGGGAGCTGTTTTTT
CASSLVQTTGELFF
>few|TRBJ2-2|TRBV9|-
TGTGCCAGCAGCGTAGCAACTAGCTGGGACACCGGGGAGCTGTTTTTT
CASSVATSWDTGELFF
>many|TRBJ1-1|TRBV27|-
TGTGCCAGCAGTTTATTGGGGGGAGAGTTTGAAGCTTTCTTT
CASSLLGGEFEAFF